The subject of this entry is one T cell receptor (beta chain). Antigen unknown. This specimen belongs to a study of glioma-infiltrating T cells after dendritic cell vaccination. On the study more broadly: Samples are from glioblastoma patients in Phase I and II dendritic cell vaccine trials.

Amplification used 60 V beta primers and 13 J beta primers. Clones were sequenced by immunoSEQ multiplex PCR, and TCRdb holds only the in-frame ones, with some missing. The sample consists of 50,000 to 75,000 clones, 70% to 90% of them appearing once. The study, taken as a whole, reports: Higher TCR clonality did not directly relate to longer survival. The cohort had few patients with full blood and tumor sets.

Time point noted: after dendritic cell vaccination, including at tumor progression/relapse. This CDR3 has 16 residues. V gave up 2 bases and J gave up 4 bases; unmatched junction bases: 7. CDR1 is MNHNS, CDR2 SASEGT, per germline. Sequenced here: blood, sampled after dendritic cell vaccination. The V and J genes are TRBV6-1 and TRBJ2-1; 8 bases align to TRBD1. The receptor comes from a human donor with glioblastoma. The chain's CDR3 is CASSEYGTGYYNEQFF. The CDR3 nucleotides read TGTGCCAGCAGTGAATATGGGACAGGCTATTACAATGAGCAGTTCTTC.